This T cell receptor (beta chain) derives from a study of CD8 T cells in Susac syndrome. Random hexamers were used to reverse transcribe about 0.5 to 1 ug of RNA. A single record per CDR3 protein comes from TCRdb applying MiXCR to the immunoSEQ multiplex PCR reads. The sample has around 200,000 distinct CDR3 sequences; around 93% are singletons. Germline V gene data show CDR1 as LGHDT and CDR2 as YNNKEL (reference sequence). This CDR3 has 13 residues. The V end was cut by 3 bases, the J end by 6 bases, with 11 bases between. The sequenced sample consisted of CD4+ T cells from PBMCs. The clonotype originates from a human donor with multiple sclerosis. The gene calls are TRBV3-1 and TRBJ1-1; D is perhaps TRBD1 (6 bases). CDR3 sequence: CASSHERGSEAFF. The CDR3 nucleotides are TGTGCCAGCAGCCACGAAAGGGGGTCTGAAGCTTTCTTT.